The 5 T cell receptor beta chains below come from one sample, sequenced in a study of shared clonotypes between healthy human individuals. Some clones are missing from TCRdb's copy, which holds only in-frame ones; the method was immunoSEQ multiplex PCR. The table lists approximately 1.5 million clones, 97% to 99% of them singletons, with 0.3% to 0.45% in the top ten. The material sequenced was naive CD4+ T cells sorted from blood. The sample's subset: CD45RA+ positively selected. The receptors derive from a man aged 25-40 years in good health.

Comment on this clone: This same CDR3 is encoded by further DNA sequences in the sample. This rearrangement joins TRBV5-1 to TRBJ1-3; D is undetermined. The V end was cut by 7 bases, the J end by 2 bases, with 13 bases between. This CDR3 spans 14 amino acids. CDR1 and CDR2 from the germline V gene are SGHRS and YFSETQ. Here the CDR3 reads CASSSTGTGNTIYF. The CDR3 DNA is TGCGCCAGCTCGTCAACGGGGACTGGAAACACCATATATTTT.

V and J are TRBV30 and TRBJ2-3; the match to TRBD1 covers 9 bases. The V gene end was trimmed by 5 bases and the J gene end by 2 bases; junction bases not matched to a gene: 14. This CDR3 spans 17 amino acids. The germline gives CDR1 GTSNPN, CDR2 SVGIG (reference sequence). In DNA, the CDR3 is TGTGCCTGGGGAGGCACCAGGACAGGGGTAAACACAGATACGCAGTATTTT. Its protein is CAWGGTRTGVNTDTQYF.

This clone was observed once. The V and J genes are TRBV18 and TRBJ2-3, with D uncertain. Germline-derived CDR1 and CDR2 are KGHSH and LQKENI. The CDR3 loop spans 11 amino acids. V was cut by 8 bases and J by 5 bases, with 8 bases left in between. CDR3: CASHGGDTQYF. The CDR3 nucleotides are TGTGCCAGCCACGGTGGAGATACGCAGTATTTT.

This clone was seen only once. The chain employs TRBV28 and TRBJ1-5; D is undetermined. V was cut by 7 bases and J by 6 bases, with 19 bases left in between. The CDR3 length is 15 residues. CDR1 MDHEN and CDR2 SYDVKM come from the germline V gene. This chain's CDR3 is CASNPAGERGQPQHF. As DNA, the CDR3 is TGTGCCAGCAACCCAGCGGGCGAAAGAGGTCAGCCCCAGCATTTT.

To note about this clone: The junction does not match germline at one end; this may be a read error. The chain uses TRBV11-2 and TRBJ2-3, with D unclear. The CDR3 sequence is 15 residues long. The germline V gene has CDR1 SGHAT and CDR2 FQNNGV. CDR3 coding DNA: TGTGCCAGCAGCCTAGATCCCAGATACACAGATACGCAGTATTTT. Translation gives CASSLDPRYTDTQYF.